This TCR beta chain emerged from a study of metastatic and nonmetastatic thyroid tumors (TCRdb year 2020). Study-wide context: Repertoires from peripheral blood and from tumor or nodule tissue samples of malignant and benign thyroid patients were compared.

Trimming costs V 5 bases and J 0 bases, and their ends lie 13 bases apart. The germline V gene (reference sequence) provides CDR1 SGHKS and CDR2 YYEKEE. The CDR3 sequence holds 15 residues, the cysteine and phenylalanine included. Kept here is only the CDR3 DNA, which spans 45 bases and is read in frame from base 1. The research as a whole found: TCR beta diversity was reported as significantly higher in malignant tumors than in benign nodules, in both blood and tumor samples.

This clone was recorded many times. It lacks a known antigen. The input lacks base qualities; no much larger clone sits a single base away. No patient had received any treatment before thyroid surgery. The study retrospectively analysed patient clinical samples collected from about 2012 to 2018 using T-cell receptor beta sequencing. The receptor library was made with PCR. Sequencing instrument: Illumina HiSeq 4000. High-throughput sequencing was used to profile the CDR3 region of the TCR beta-chain in every patient. The authors' analysis ran thus. CDR3 differences across clinicopathological groups were used to build a classifier for discriminating distant-metastatic papillary thyroid cancer patients. To measure repertoire diversity the researchers used the Shannon index, while the Morisita-Horn index served to gauge how similar the tumor and blood repertoires were. TCRdb reanalyzed the raw reads on its own, using fastp at Q25 for trimming and MiXCR for clone calling, and kept in-frame beta chains. The V and J calls come from TCRdb's annotation, not from the publication. The sample yields 24,000 or so clones; around 20% were counted once. The ten largest clones capture about 7.6% of the sample.

Material for sequencing was blood. Recombination linked TRBV5-5 to TRBJ2-3; the D gene cannot be named for sure. The clonotype comes from a female donor with papillary thyroid cancer or a benign thyroid nodule (not recorded which). Some clones in this sample may be carry-over from other donors' samples. This receptor carries the CDR3 CASSKQFSSTDTQYF. The sequenced DNA: TGTGCCAGCAGTAAGCAATTCTCTAGCACAGATACGCAGTATTTT.